The sequence of this TCR beta chain was determined in a study of blood T cells in healthy people across ages. Per germline, CDR1 SGHRS and CDR2 YFSETQ. The CDR3 has 15 residues. Study-level results: Diversity of TCR beta per million T cells declined in a roughly linear way with age.

For this clonotype: Its specificity is unknown. An end of the junction does not agree with germline; a read error may underlie this.

The second PCR ran about 6 to 12 cycles with a sample-barcoded 5' primer and J-beta primers. TCRdb called the 5' RACE reads again in MiXCR, with one record for every CDR3 protein. The repertoire holds more than 700,000 distinct CDR3 sequences, with about 42% as singletons. The J gene is TRBJ2-5, the V gene TRBV5-1, with 9 bases that match TRBD2. Sequenced sample: blood. This clonotype was obtained from an older man in good health. CDR3 sequence reads: CASSLAGAIGNEQYF. The CDR3 DNA sequence: TGTGCCAGCAGCTTAGCGGGAGCAATAGGCAATGAGCAGTACTTC. The full variable domain, its missing parts supplied by reference TRBV5-1 and TRBJ2-5, is KAGVTQTPRYLIKTRGQQVTLSCSPISGHRSVSWYQQTPGQGLQFLFEYFSETQRNKGNFPGRFSGRQFSNSRSEMNVSTLELGDSALYLCASSLAGAIGNEQYFGPGTRLLVL.